Listed below are T cell receptor beta chains from one sample, sequenced in a study of T cell repertoires in cytomegalovirus infection. TCRdb fed the reads into MiXCR, producing one record per CDR3 protein. The sample yields some 680,000 distinct CDR3 sequences, 35% to 45% seen once. What was sequenced was PBMCs. The receptors here all came from a human donor in good health (CMV status not recorded). Some clones in this sample may be carry-over from other donors' samples. Both conserved end residues are part of each CDR3. Each record gives: CDR3 DNA, CDR3 protein, D gene, V gene, clone size, J gene. The D gene is left open where the match is weak. A row's size may be missing; if present it is once, few, many or a size class.

CDR3nt: TGTGCCACCAGCGCCCACAGACAGGGCTCCCGGGGCTACACCTTC
CDR3aa: CATSAHRQGSRGYTF
d_gene: TRBD1
v_gene: TRBV15
abundance: few
j_gene: TRBJ1-2

CDR3nt: TGTGCCAGCAGCTTAGTAATACAGAAGGCTGGGTATGGCTACACCTTC
CDR3aa: CASSLVIQKAGYGYTF
d_gene: NA
v_gene: TRBV7-9
abundance: NA
j_gene: TRBJ1-2

CDR3nt: TGCAGTGCTAGAGGACCCAATCAGCCCCAGCATTTT
CDR3aa: CSARGPNQPQHF
d_gene: NA
v_gene: TRBV20-1
abundance: NA
j_gene: TRBJ1-5

CDR3nt: TGCAGTGCTAGAGATAAAGGGGCCTTGGGCAATCAGCCCCAGCATTTT
CDR3aa: CSARDKGALGNQPQHF
d_gene: NA
v_gene: TRBV20-1
abundance: few
j_gene: TRBJ1-5

CDR3nt: TGTGCCAGCAGCTCCCGGGGAGCGGGCACTGAAGCTTTCTTT
CDR3aa: CASSSRGAGTEAFF
d_gene: NA
v_gene: TRBV12-3/TRBV12-4
abundance: NA
j_gene: TRBJ1-1

CDR3nt: TGTGCCAGCAGCTTGGGGACTTTAATGGGTTCGCCCCTCCACTTT
CDR3aa: CASSLGTLMGSPLHF
d_gene: NA
v_gene: TRBV7-3
abundance: NA
j_gene: TRBJ1-6

CDR3nt: TGTGCCAGCAGCTTGACTTGGACAGGAAACACTGAAGCTTTCTTT
CDR3aa: CASSLTWTGNTEAFF
d_gene: TRBD1
v_gene: TRBV5-6
abundance: NA
j_gene: TRBJ1-1

CDR3nt: TGTGCCAGCAGACCGGGCGGGGTTCGGAACTATGGCTACACCTTC
CDR3aa: CASRPGGVRNYGYTF
d_gene: NA
v_gene: TRBV28
abundance: few
j_gene: TRBJ1-2

CDR3nt: TGTGCCAGCAGCCGAAGCACTGAAGCTTTCTTT
CDR3aa: CASSRSTEAFF
d_gene: NA
v_gene: TRBV28
abundance: many
j_gene: TRBJ1-1

CDR3nt: TGTGCCACCCTGGGGTCCTCTGGAAACACCATATATTTT
CDR3aa: CATLGSSGNTIYF
d_gene: NA
v_gene: TRBV10-3
abundance: NA
j_gene: TRBJ1-3

CDR3nt: TGTGCCAGCAGCTCGAGCAGGGGTGGGGGGCCACAAAACATTCAGTACTTC
CDR3aa: CASSSSRGGGPQNIQYF
d_gene: NA
v_gene: TRBV7-6
abundance: NA
j_gene: TRBJ2-4

CDR3nt: TGCAGCGTTGTTTGGGTCTCCGGGGAGCTGTTTTTT
CDR3aa: CSVVWVSGELFF
d_gene: NA
v_gene: TRBV29-1
abundance: few
j_gene: TRBJ2-2

CDR3nt: TGTGCCAGCAGCCCCTCTCCGACGGGCAATCAGCCCCAGCATTTT
CDR3aa: CASSPSPTGNQPQHF
d_gene: NA
v_gene: TRBV5-5
abundance: once
j_gene: TRBJ1-5

CDR3nt: TGTGCCAGCAGTAAGGGACAGGGGTCTTCTGAAGCTTTCTTT
CDR3aa: CASSKGQGSSEAFF
d_gene: TRBD1
v_gene: TRBV12-3/TRBV12-4
abundance: NA
j_gene: TRBJ1-1

CDR3nt: TGTGCCAGCTCATCTCGACTAGCTACGATGGCAGATACGCAGTATTTT
CDR3aa: CASSSRLATMADTQYF
d_gene: TRBD2
v_gene: TRBV18
abundance: few
j_gene: TRBJ2-3

CDR3nt: TGTGCCAGCAGTATCAGCGGGAGGGATATACATACGCAGTATTTT
CDR3aa: CASSISGRDIHTQYF
d_gene: TRBD2
v_gene: TRBV28
abundance: few
j_gene: TRBJ2-3

CDR3nt: TGTGCCATCAGCGAGGGGACAGAGAACCAAGAGACCCAGTACTTC
CDR3aa: CAISEGTENQETQYF
d_gene: TRBD1
v_gene: TRBV10-3
abundance: few
j_gene: TRBJ2-5

CDR3nt: TGCAGTGCTAGGTTTGTAGGACAGGGTTTAGTGCGGGATCAGCCCCAGCATTTT
CDR3aa: CSARFVGQGLVRDQPQHF
d_gene: TRBD1
v_gene: TRBV20-1
abundance: NA
j_gene: TRBJ1-5

CDR3nt: TGCGCCAGCAGTCAATCTCCCCCCCCCCCTTGGAGGTGGGAGCGGTACGAGCAGTACTTC
CDR3aa: CASSQSPPPPWRWERYEQYF
d_gene: NA
v_gene: TRBV23-1
abundance: few
j_gene: TRBJ2-7

CDR3nt: TGTGCCAGCAGCTTACCCAATCAGCCCCATCATTTT
CDR3aa: CASSLPNQPHHF
d_gene: NA
v_gene: TRBV7-4
abundance: once
j_gene: TRBJ1-5

CDR3nt: TGTGCCAGCAGCTTAGAGGTGGCAGGGGGAAATACTGAAGCTTTCTTT
CDR3aa: CASSLEVAGGNTEAFF
d_gene: TRBD1
v_gene: TRBV7-6
abundance: NA
j_gene: TRBJ1-1

CDR3nt: TGTGCCAGCAGCTTTTCGTCCCGACACCGGGACAGGGGCCCGAACACTGAAGCTTTCTTT
CDR3aa: CASSFSSRHRDRGPNTEAFF
d_gene: TRBD1
v_gene: TRBV7-9
abundance: NA
j_gene: TRBJ1-1

CDR3nt: TGCGCCAGCAGCTTGGGGGGGGCATCTAGCACAGATACGCAGTATTTT
CDR3aa: CASSLGGASSTDTQYF
d_gene: NA
v_gene: TRBV5-1
abundance: NA
j_gene: TRBJ2-3

CDR3nt: TGTGCCAGCAGCTCCCAGCGGGAGGTCCAAGAGACCCAGTACTTC
CDR3aa: CASSSQREVQETQYF
d_gene: TRBD2
v_gene: TRBV7-9
abundance: many
j_gene: TRBJ2-5

CDR3nt: TGTGCCAGCAGTGTTTCCAGGGTGAACAATCAGCCCCAGCATTTT
CDR3aa: CASSVSRVNNQPQHF
d_gene: NA
v_gene: TRBV6-1
abundance: few
j_gene: TRBJ1-5

CDR3nt: TGTGCCAGCAGCCAATCGGCACCCTACGAGCAGTACTTC
CDR3aa: CASSQSAPYEQYF
d_gene: NA
v_gene: TRBV14
abundance: NA
j_gene: TRBJ2-7